This T cell receptor (beta chain) was profiled in a study of blood T cell repertoires in COVID-19. Whole-study context: The cDNA or gDNA used as material had been derived from T cells, B-cell-depleted T cells, or PBMCs.

Per the authors' pipeline: The authors estimated nucleated cell counts from reference gene primer amplification. This table comes from immunoSEQ multiplex PCR, and its TCRdb copy is limited to in-frame clones, with some not included. D and trimming were read from the DNA, whereas the V and J calls and clone size are those reported in that table. The sample includes approximately 77,000 clones, around 80% of them seen just once. Germline values: CDR1 SGHRS, CDR2 YFSETQ. There are 15 residues in the CDR3. The V and J ends lost 2 bases and 6 bases respectively, with 16 bases between them. Sequencing was carried out using peripheral blood. This rearrangement joins TRBV5-1 to TRBJ2-3; tentatively, D is TRBD1 (6 bases). This clonotype was sampled from an older woman with acute or convalescent COVID-19. The DNA for the CDR3 is TGCGCCAGCAGCTTCTCTTTACAGGGAGTGGATACGCAGTATTTT. Protein sequence: CASSFSLQGVDTQYF.